In this sample, the clone carrying this TCR beta chain turned up a few times. Its antigen remains unknown. This sample stems from a study of beta chain features in type 1 diabetes. Study conclusions and caveats: Moderately but significantly shorter TCRB CDR3s were found in Type 1 diabetes patients in all four CD4+ subsets. The study found that naive, central memory and Treg TCRB repertoires appeared more similar in patients than in healthy donors.

CDR3 length: 15 amino acids. Germline V gene data show CDR1 as KGHSH and CDR2 as LQKENI. The V end lost 3 bases, the J end lost 10 bases, and 19 bases lay between the germline ends. The sequenced template was cDNA made from the entire isolated RNA. Sequenced by immunoSEQ multiplex PCR; TCRdb stores in-frame clones only, minus some. The table lists roughly 610,000 clones, 15% to 17% of them singletons. CD4+ cells of the naive, central memory, regulatory and stem cell-like memory types were sorted via CD45RO/CCR7/CD25/CD127/CD95/CD27. Purity exceeding 98% was reached by all sorted populations. Sequencing input: naive CD4+ T cells from blood. J is TRBJ2-1 and V is TRBV18, with D possibly matching TRBD1 (5 bases). The receptor's source is a man younger than 35 in good health. The CDR3 DNA reads TGTGCCAGCTCACCTTCCGACAGTCCACTGCAGGAGCAGTTCTTC. Translating gives CASSPSDSPLQEQFF.